The clone carrying this T cell receptor beta chain showed up just a few times. This record comes from a study of blood T cells in healthy people across ages. Primed by a sample-barcoded 5' primer and a J-beta primer mix, a second PCR proceeded for 7 to 11 cycles. TCRdb used MiXCR to reprocess the 5' RACE reads, holding one entry per CDR3 protein. The sample includes 1,300,000 or so distinct CDR3 sequences, roughly 59% of them seen just once. CDR3 length equals 17 residues. The V end lost 5 bases, the J end lost 2 bases, and 20 bases lay between the germline ends. CDR1 SGHTA and CDR2 FQGNSA come from the germline V gene.

The chain combines TRBV7-2 with TRBJ2-3; maybe TRBD2 (5 bases). This receptor was obtained from a man between 18 and 35 years old in good health. The specimen sequenced was blood. CDR3 residues: CASSLPGLSNPTDTQYF. In DNA form, the CDR3 reads TGTGCCAGCAGCCTCCCCGGACTCTCGAACCCCACAGATACGCAGTATTTT.